Given below is one T cell receptor (beta chain) in context. The data were obtained in a study of OX40 agonist ivuxolimab in advanced cancers. Data came from immunoSEQ multiplex PCR; TCRdb stores just in-frame clones and leaves some out. The repertoire holds about 64,000 clones, with approximately 88% as singletons. CDR1 is SEHNR, CDR2 FQNEAQ, per germline (reference sequence). This CDR3 comprises 14 residues. The V and J ends lost 3 bases and 0 bases respectively, with 7 bases between them. Patients were excluded for autoimmune disease history or systemic immunosuppression. This sequence originates from an adult with an advanced solid tumor such as melanoma, head and neck, liver or kidney cancer. The chain has TRBV7-9 and TRBJ2-3; D call uncertain. This specimen was CD4+ or CD8+ T cells sorted from blood, taken in a trial of the OX40 agonist ivuxolimab. The CDR3 nucleotides are TGTGCCAGCAGCTTCGGCACAAGCACAGATACGCAGTATTTT. Protein: CASSFGTSTDTQYF.